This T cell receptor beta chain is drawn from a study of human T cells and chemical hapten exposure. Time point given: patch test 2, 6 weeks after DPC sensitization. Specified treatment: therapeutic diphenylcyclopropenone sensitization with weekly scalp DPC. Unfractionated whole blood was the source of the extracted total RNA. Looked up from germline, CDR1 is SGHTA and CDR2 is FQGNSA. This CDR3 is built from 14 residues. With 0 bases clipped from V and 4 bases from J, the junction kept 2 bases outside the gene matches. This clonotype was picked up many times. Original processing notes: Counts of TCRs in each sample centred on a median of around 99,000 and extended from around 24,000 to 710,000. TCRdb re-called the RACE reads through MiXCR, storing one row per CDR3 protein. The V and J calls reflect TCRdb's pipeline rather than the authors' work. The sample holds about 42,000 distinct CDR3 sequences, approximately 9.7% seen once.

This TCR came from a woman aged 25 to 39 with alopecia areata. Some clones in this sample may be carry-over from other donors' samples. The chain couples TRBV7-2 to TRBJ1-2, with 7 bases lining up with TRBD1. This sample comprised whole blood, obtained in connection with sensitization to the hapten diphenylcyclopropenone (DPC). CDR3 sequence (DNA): TGTGCCAGCAGCTTAGCAGGACAGGTCTATGGCTACACCTTC. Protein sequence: CASSLAGQVYGYTF.